This TCR beta chain comes out of a study of shared clonotypes between healthy human individuals. Findings and limits, study-wide: Sorted-subset samples were not fully sequenced, rarefaction indicated. Among donors, the sharing of clonotypes was expected to be influenced by sequencing depth. Researchers found naive subsets generally carried larger estimated richness than memory subsets.

The protocol was immunoSEQ multiplex PCR, while the TCRdb copy is restricted to in-frame clones and leaves out a portion. The table records 1,100,000 or so clones, about 84% of them present only once. Of note for this clone: Its matching antigen is unknown.

The V end was cut by 4 bases, the J end by 0 bases, with 11 bases between. Germline CDR1 is SGHTA and CDR2 is FQGNSA. The CDR3 is 15 amino acids. The sequencing sample was made of memory CD4+ T cells from PBMCs. Described subset: CD45RA-negative fraction. V and J are TRBV7-2 and TRBJ2-3; maybe TRBD1 (6 bases). The sequence derives from a man in his late teens or twenties in good health. Some clones in this sample may be carry-over from other donors' samples. The CDR3 DNA reads as TGTGCCAGCAGCTCTGGACAGACTAGCACAGATACGCAGTATTTT. This encodes CASSSGQTSTDTQYF. Using reference TRBV7-2 and TRBJ2-3 for the parts outside the CDR3, the full variable domain is GAGVSQSPSNKVTEKGKDVELRCDPISGHTALYWYRQSLGQGLEFLIYFQGNSAPDKSGLPSDRFSAERTGGSVSTLTIQRTQQEDSAVYLCASSSGQTSTDTQYFGPGTRLTVL.